This T cell receptor (beta chain) was identified during a study of STAT3 mutations in large granular lymphocyte leukemia. Trimming removed 0 bases from V and 9 bases from J, with 15 bases in between. The germline V gene has CDR1 LNHNV and CDR2 YYDKDF (reference sequence). The CDR3 extends over 15 amino acids. Study-level points and caveats: At least one immunodominant TCR beta clonotype appeared in every T-cell large granular lymphocyte leukemia patient. No sample exists from the first appearance of each clone. All newly emerging clones after therapy were STAT3 wild type.

Measured with immunoSEQ multiplex PCR; TCRdb has only the in-frame clones, and not every one. The data show about 39,000 clones, 81% seen once. About this clone: What it binds is not known.

The receptor was isolated from a human donor with T large granular lymphocyte leukemia. Some clones in this sample may be carry-over from other donors' samples. The chain links TRBV15 to TRBJ1-5; D is ambiguous. The sample consisted of PBMCs. CDR3 in DNA: TGTGCCACCAGCAGAGATTCCGGGAAGACGCGGCCCCAGCATTTT. Translation: CATSRDSGKTRPQHF.